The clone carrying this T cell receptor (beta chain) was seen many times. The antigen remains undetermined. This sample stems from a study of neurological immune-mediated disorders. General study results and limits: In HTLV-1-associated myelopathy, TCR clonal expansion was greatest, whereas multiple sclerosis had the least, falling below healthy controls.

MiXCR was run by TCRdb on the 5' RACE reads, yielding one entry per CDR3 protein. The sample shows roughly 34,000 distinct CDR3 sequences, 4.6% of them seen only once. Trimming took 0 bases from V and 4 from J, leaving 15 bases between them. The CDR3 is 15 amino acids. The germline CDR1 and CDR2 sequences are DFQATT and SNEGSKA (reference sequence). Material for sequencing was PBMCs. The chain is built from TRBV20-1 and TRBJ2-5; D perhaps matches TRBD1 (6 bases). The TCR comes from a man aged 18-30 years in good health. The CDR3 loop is CSARDIQGLGETQYF. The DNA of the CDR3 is TGCAGTGCTAGAGATATACAGGGCCTCGGAGAGACCCAGTACTTC.